The 13 T cell receptor beta chains listed next were all sequenced from one sample in a study of cytomegalovirus exposure and HLA in healthy donors. Both 60 Vbeta primers and 13 Jbeta primers went into the PCR. Assay: immunoSEQ multiplex PCR; the TCRdb copy retains only in-frame clones and omits some. The sample lists approximately 100,000 clones, just over 70% occurring once. Specimen: PBMCs. These receptors were collected from a boy between 10 and 17 years old in good health and CMV-seronegative.

The CDR3 region is CASSSGTTNQEKLFF. The CDR3 DNA sequence: TGCGCCAGCAGCTCGGGAACTACCAACCAGGAAAAACTGTTTTTT. The V and J genes are TRBV5-1 and TRBJ1-4; D is unresolved. The CDR3 contains 15 residues. The V gene lost 3 bases and the J gene lost 8 bases, with 17 bases spanning the gap. Germline V lookup: CDR1 SGHRS, CDR2 YFSETQ.

The chain links TRBV7-2 to TRBJ1-1; D gene ambiguous. Germline V gene data show CDR1 as SGHTA and CDR2 as FQGNSA. The germline V and J ends were trimmed by 4 bases and 6 bases, with 15 bases remaining between them. This CDR3 has 14 residues. In DNA form, the CDR3 reads TGTGCCAGCAGCTCGGATCGAAGGAGCGCTGAAGCTTTCTTT. This encodes CASSSDRRSAEAFF.

This chain connects TRBV7-9 to TRBJ1-1, with 10 bases aligning to TRBD1. Looked up from germline, CDR1 is SEHNR and CDR2 is FQNEAQ (reference sequence). Losses at the gene ends were 1 base for V and 1 base for J; bases not matched to a gene: 0. The CDR3 length is 15 residues. The CDR3 protein is CASSLGQGANTEAFF. The CDR3 DNA reads TGTGCCAGCAGCTTAGGACAGGGGGCGAACACTGAAGCTTTCTTT.

J is TRBJ2-7 and V is TRBV5-1; 9 bases line up with TRBD1. The CDR3 sequence is 13 residues long. V lost 5 bases and J lost 3; bases outside the gene matches: 3. Germline V gene data show CDR1 as SGHRS and CDR2 as YFSETQ. CDR3 nucleotide sequence: TGCGCCAGCAGACCGGGACAGGGCTACGAGCAGTACTTC. Translating it yields CASRPGQGYEQYF.

The chain recombines TRBV2 with TRBJ1-6; 9 nucleotides align to TRBD1. Germline V gene data show CDR1 as SNHLY and CDR2 as FYNNEI. The CDR3 is 15 residues long. V lost 5 bases and J lost 6; bases outside the gene matches: 5. CDR3 protein: CASSKQGAFNSPLHF. CDR3 in DNA: TGTGCCAGCAGTAAACAGGGGGCATTTAATTCACCCCTCCACTTT.

V usage is TRBV2 and J usage is TRBJ2-7; the D gene is possibly TRBD1 (6 bases). The V gene lost 5 bases and the J gene lost 2 bases, with 16 bases spanning the gap. CDR3 size: 15 residues. The V gene's germline CDR1 is SNHLY and CDR2 FYNNEI. CDR3 protein: CASSFPRGSPYEQYF. In DNA, the CDR3 is TGTGCCAGCAGTTTTCCCAGGGGTAGTCCCTACGAGCAGTACTTC.

DNA for the CDR3: TGTGCCAGCAGCCCGGGGGGGGCGCGTACCGGGGAGCTGTTTTTT. This codes for CASSPGGARTGELFF. This chain connects TRBV7-2 to TRBJ2-2, with 8 bases fitting TRBD2. Trimming took 5 bases from V and 5 from J; bases not matched to a gene: 7. The CDR3 totals 15 residues. The germline gives CDR1 SGHTA, CDR2 FQGNSA.

The V and J genes are TRBV12-5 and TRBJ1-2, with D hard to call. This CDR3 is 16 amino acids long. Trimming took off 2 bases at V and 0 bases at J, with 13 bases between the two ends. Germline lookup yields CDR1 LGHNT and CDR2 FRNRAP. The CDR3: CASGLNRGNANYGYTF. The CDR3 region has the DNA TGTGCTAGTGGTTTGAATCGAGGGAATGCTAACTATGGCTACACCTTC.

The chain links TRBV12-2 to TRBJ2-5; the table assigns TRBD2, which was not confirmed against the DNA. TRBV12-2 is tagged as a pseudogene. The CDR3 totals 17 residues. CDR3 region: CASRANFVAGEEETQYF. The CDR3, as DNA: TGTGCAAGTCGCGCCAATTTTGTTGCGGGAGAAGAAGAGACCCAGTACTTC.

CDR3 sequence: CTSSQDGPAKGWPVQGDIDNEQFF. In nucleotides, the CDR3 is TGCACCAGCAGCCAAGATGGCCCGGCCAAGGGATGGCCGGTGCAGGGTGATATAGACAATGAGCAGTTCTTC. This chain joins TRBV1 and TRBJ2-1; TRBD1, the D gene given by the table, was not confirmed from the DNA. TRBV1 is given as a pseudogene. CDR3 length equals 24 residues.

The CDR3 DNA follows: TGTGCCAGCAGCTTGCAATCTGGAAACACCATATATTTT. Translated: CASSLQSGNTIYF. The genes are TRBV5-6 and TRBJ1-3; D gene unclear. V lost 1 base and J 1 base, leaving 3 bases between the germline ends. Germline V gene sequence: CDR1 SGHDT, CDR2 YYEEEE. The CDR3 runs to 13 residues.

The chain has TRBV28 and TRBJ2-2, with 7 bases identical to TRBD1. The germline CDR1 and CDR2 sequences are MDHEN and SYDVKM. V was clipped by 4 bases and J by 1 base; unmatched bases: 0. The CDR3 is made up of 14 amino acids. The CDR3 sequence: CASSWTGNTGELFF. In DNA form, the CDR3 reads TGTGCCAGCAGTTGGACAGGGAACACCGGGGAGCTGTTTTTT. The entire variable domain, with the rest obtained from reference TRBV28 and TRBJ2-2, is as follows: DVKVTQSSRYLVKRTGEKVFLECVQDMDHENMFWYRQDPGLGLRLIYFSYDVKMKEKGDIPEGYSVSREKKERFSLILESASTNQTSMYLCASSWTGNTGELFFGEGSRLTVL.

This clone appeared a single time. The rearrangement links TRBV4-3 to TRBJ1-4, with D unclear. CDR1 is LGHNA, CDR2 YSLEER, per germline. The CDR3 runs 16 residues. Deletions cut 4 bases from V and 6 bases from J, with 18 bases between. The CDR3 region is CASSPKKGLLDEKLFF. In DNA, the CDR3 is TGCGCCAGCAGCCCTAAAAAAGGACTGTTGGATGAAAAACTGTTTTTT.